This is a list of T cell receptor beta chains from one sample in a study of CD8 T cells in Susac syndrome. One entry per CDR3 protein results from TCRdb running MiXCR on the immunoSEQ multiplex PCR reads. Among 330,000 or so distinct CDR3 sequences listed, roughly 85% were seen once. The sequenced sample consisted of CD8+ T cells from PBMCs. These receptors all stem from a human donor with multiple sclerosis. Both conserved end residues are part of each CDR3. A D gene is named only where the DNA matches it firmly. Not every row has a clone size; where given, it reads once, few, many or a size class.

size: -; J: TRBJ2-7; V: TRBV28; D: TRBD1; CDR3: CASSLYMGLPRDRGRYEQYF; DNA: TGTGCCAGCAGTTTATATATGGGACTTCCTCGGGACAGGGGGCGGTACGAGCAGTACTTC
size: -; J: TRBJ2-2; V: TRBV6-2/TRBV6-3; D: TRBD2; CDR3: CASQKSGRNLELFF; DNA: TGTGCCAGTCAAAAAAGCGGGAGAAATCTCGAGCTGTTTTTT
size: once; J: TRBJ1-2; V: TRBV12-3/TRBV12-4; D: -; CDR3: CASSLGPRTAYGYTF; DNA: TGTGCCAGCAGTTTAGGACCAAGGACAGCCTATGGCTACACCTTC
size: -; J: TRBJ2-1; V: TRBV7-9; D: -; CDR3: CASSLSNGEQFF; DNA: TGTGCCAGCAGCTTATCGAATGGTGAGCAGTTCTTC
size: -; J: TRBJ2-1; V: TRBV4-3; D: -; CDR3: CASSPEPGSYNEQFF; DNA: TGCGCCAGCAGCCCGGAGCCGGGCTCCTACAATGAGCAGTTCTTC
size: -; J: TRBJ2-2; V: TRBV24-1; D: -; CDR3: CATSARIGASNTGELFF; DNA: TGTGCCACCAGTGCCAGAATAGGCGCCTCGAACACCGGGGAGCTGTTTTTT
size: -; J: TRBJ2-7; V: TRBV30; D: -; CDR3: CAWNLPGGGRNEQYF; DNA: TGTGCCTGGAACTTACCAGGGGGTGGGAGGAACGAGCAGTACTTC
size: -; J: TRBJ2-1; V: TRBV4-3; D: TRBD1; CDR3: CASSPGTGGVDEQFF; DNA: TGCGCCAGCAGCCCTGGGACAGGTGGAGTGGATGAGCAGTTCTTC
size: -; J: TRBJ2-1; V: TRBV19; D: -; CDR3: CASSIGSSEYNEQFF; DNA: TGTGCCAGTAGTATTGGGTCTAGCGAATACAATGAGCAGTTCTTC
size: -; J: TRBJ2-5; V: TRBV10-2; D: -; CDR3: CASSLTGIQETQYF; DNA: TGCGCCAGCAGCTTAACAGGGATTCAAGAGACCCAGTACTTC
size: -; J: TRBJ2-2; V: TRBV29-1; D: -; CDR3: CSVAGGTANTGELFF; DNA: TGCAGCGTAGCTGGGGGGACGGCGAACACCGGGGAGCTGTTTTTT
size: -; J: TRBJ1-1; V: TRBV3-1; D: -; CDR3: CASSPGAVRMGTEAFF; DNA: TGTGCCAGCAGCCCTGGGGCGGTACGGATGGGGACTGAAGCTTTCTTT
size: -; J: TRBJ2-7; V: TRBV28; D: TRBD1; CDR3: CASSLSVRTGTSYEQYF; DNA: TGTGCCAGCAGTTTATCCGTCCGGACAGGGACGTCCTACGAGCAGTACTTC
size: -; J: TRBJ2-3; V: TRBV7-9; D: TRBD2; CDR3: CASSSLAGANWGTDTQYF; DNA: TGTGCCAGCAGCTCCCTGGCGGGAGCGAACTGGGGCACAGATACGCAGTATTTT
size: -; J: TRBJ2-4; V: TRBV20-1; D: TRBD2; CDR3: CSASVGLAGAGTKNIQYF; DNA: TGCAGTGCTAGTGTCGGACTAGCGGGAGCAGGGACCAAAAACATTCAGTACTTC
size: -; J: TRBJ1-3; V: TRBV7-2; D: -; CDR3: CASSLAAGRRNTIYF; DNA: TGTGCCAGCAGCTTAGCGGCAGGGAGAAGAAACACCATATATTTT
size: -; J: TRBJ2-7; V: TRBV27; D: TRBD2; CDR3: CASSFSGLNEQYF; DNA: TGTGCCAGCAGTTTTAGCGGGCTGAACGAGCAGTACTTC
size: -; J: TRBJ2-2; V: TRBV29-1; D: TRBD1; CDR3: CSVEFGGQGGFANTGELFF; DNA: TGCAGCGTTGAATTTGGTGGACAAGGGGGCTTCGCGAACACCGGGGAGCTGTTTTTT
size: -; J: TRBJ2-3; V: TRBV6-2/TRBV6-3; D: TRBD2; CDR3: CASSYPVAGRRDTQYF; DNA: TGTGCCAGCAGTTACCCCGTAGCGGGGAGGAGGGATACGCAGTATTTT
size: -; J: TRBJ2-3; V: TRBV27; D: -; CDR3: CASSYGPGDTQYF; DNA: TGTGCCAGCAGTTATGGGCCGGGTGATACGCAGTATTTT
size: -; J: TRBJ1-4; V: TRBV28; D: -; CDR3: CASSPLRELFF; DNA: TGTGCCAGCAGCCCCCTGAGGGAACTGTTTTTT
size: -; J: TRBJ2-2; V: TRBV7-6; D: -; CDR3: CASSLVPERGELFF; DNA: TGTGCCAGCAGCTTAGTGCCTGAAAGGGGGGAGCTGTTTTTT
size: -; J: TRBJ1-1; V: TRBV7-8; D: TRBD1; CDR3: CASSDRGGPANTEAFF; DNA: TGTGCCAGCAGCGACAGGGGGGGACCGGCGAACACTGAAGCTTTCTTT
size: -; J: TRBJ2-1; V: TRBV5-4; D: TRBD2; CDR3: CASSDGGTSNEQFF; DNA: TGTGCCAGCAGCGACGGGGGGACTAGCAATGAGCAGTTCTTC
size: -; J: TRBJ2-3; V: TRBV4-3; D: -; CDR3: CASSQDGTPTTDTQYF; DNA: TGCGCCAGCAGCCAAGACGGAACACCCACCACAGATACGCAGTATTTT
size: -; J: TRBJ2-6; V: TRBV30; D: -; CDR3: CAWTPGNVLTF; DNA: TGTGCCTGGACCCCTGGAAACGTCCTGACTTTC
size: -; J: TRBJ2-7; V: TRBV15; D: TRBD1; CDR3: CATSSNRGLSYEQYF; DNA: TGTGCCACCAGCAGCAACAGGGGCCTCTCCTACGAGCAGTACTTC
size: once; J: TRBJ2-5; V: TRBV5-4; D: -; CDR3: CASSSRDWGTQYF; DNA: TGTGCCAGCAGCTCGCGAGACTGGGGGACCCAGTACTTC
size: -; J: TRBJ2-3; V: TRBV7-9; D: -; CDR3: CASSSGEGYDTQYF; DNA: TGTGCCAGCAGCTCTGGGGAAGGCTACGATACGCAGTATTTT
size: -; J: TRBJ2-2; V: TRBV30; D: -; CDR3: CAWSLGGPGELFF; DNA: TGTGCCTGGAGTCTAGGGGGTCCCGGGGAGCTGTTTTTT
size: -; J: TRBJ2-7; V: TRBV15; D: -; CDR3: CATSRDGRSYEQYF; DNA: TGTGCCACCAGCAGAGATGGCAGGTCCTACGAGCAGTACTTC
size: -; J: TRBJ1-5; V: TRBV2; D: -; CDR3: CASSVGFSNQPQHF; DNA: TGTGCCAGCAGTGTGGGGTTTAGCAATCAGCCCCAGCATTTT
size: -; J: TRBJ1-1; V: TRBV7-3; D: -; CDR3: CASSLWGSADTEAFF; DNA: TGTGCCAGCAGCTTATGGGGCAGCGCGGACACTGAAGCTTTCTTT
size: -; J: TRBJ1-1; V: TRBV6-5; D: TRBD1; CDR3: CASSLPTGDHTEAFF; DNA: TGTGCCAGCAGTTTACCGACAGGGGACCACACTGAAGCTTTCTTT
size: -; J: TRBJ2-5; V: TRBV27; D: -; CDR3: CASSSPIRGLNLQETQYF; DNA: TGTGCCAGCAGTTCACCTATCCGGGGGTTGAACCTTCAAGAGACCCAGTACTTC
size: once; J: TRBJ2-7; V: TRBV13; D: -; CDR3: CASSGFPSSYEQYF; DNA: TGTGCCAGCAGCGGCTTCCCTTCCTCCTACGAGCAGTACTTC
size: -; J: TRBJ2-1; V: TRBV18; D: -; CDR3: CASSPEAGTYNEQFF; DNA: TGTGCCAGCTCACCGGAGGCAGGGACCTACAATGAGCAGTTCTTC
size: -; J: TRBJ1-2; V: TRBV7-9; D: -; CDR3: CASSSGDIWRGYTF; DNA: TGTGCCAGCAGCTCCGGGGACATCTGGCGCGGCTACACCTTC
size: -; J: TRBJ2-6; V: TRBV20-1; D: -; CDR3: CSARDWTAGANVLTF; DNA: TGCAGTGCTAGAGATTGGACAGCTGGGGCCAACGTCCTGACTTTC
size: -; J: TRBJ1-1; V: TRBV2; D: -; CDR3: CASSEARGTEAFF; DNA: TGTGCCAGCAGTGAAGCGAGGGGAACTGAAGCTTTCTTT
size: -; J: TRBJ2-1; V: TRBV7-9; D: -; CDR3: CASSPRIEVHEQFF; DNA: TGTGCCAGCAGTCCCCGGATCGAAGTGCATGAGCAGTTCTTC
size: -; J: TRBJ1-1; V: TRBV6-1; D: -; CDR3: CASTPGQGTEAFF; DNA: TGTGCCAGCACCCCGGGGCAGGGCACTGAAGCTTTCTTT
size: -; J: TRBJ1-5; V: TRBV28; D: -; CDR3: CASSPRPDVRIFPQHF; DNA: TGTGCCAGCAGTCCCCGGCCAGACGTCCGGATATTCCCCCAGCATTTT
size: -; J: TRBJ1-1; V: TRBV12-3/TRBV12-4; D: TRBD1; CDR3: CASTPGQDITSEAFF; DNA: TGTGCCAGCACCCCAGGACAGGACATTACGTCTGAAGCTTTCTTT
size: -; J: TRBJ2-1; V: TRBV4-3; D: -; CDR3: CASSQARFGIGEQFF; DNA: TGCGCCAGCAGCCAAGCACGGTTCGGAATCGGTGAGCAGTTCTTC
size: -; J: TRBJ2-1; V: TRBV3-1; D: -; CDR3: CASSPVREHLGDEQFF; DNA: TGTGCCAGCAGCCCGGTACGGGAACACTTGGGGGATGAGCAGTTCTTC
size: -; J: TRBJ2-3; V: TRBV24-1; D: -; CDR3: CATSDPGGMTDTQYF; DNA: TGTGCCACCAGTGACCCCGGGGGAATGACAGATACTCAGTATTTT
size: -; J: TRBJ2-4; V: TRBV4-3; D: TRBD2; CDR3: CASSQEWGLAGEIQYF; DNA: TGCGCCAGCAGCCAAGAGTGGGGACTAGCGGGAGAAATTCAGTACTTC
size: few; J: TRBJ2-7; V: TRBV6-5; D: TRBD2; CDR3: CASSLLAGGYEQYF; DNA: TGTGCCAGCAGTTTACTAGCGGGAGGGTACGAGCAGTACTTC
size: -; J: TRBJ2-7; V: TRBV4-1; D: -; CDR3: CASSQVPGPPSSYEQYF; DNA: TGCGCCAGCAGCCAGGTCCCGGGACCGCCGAGCTCCTACGAGCAGTACTTC
size: -; J: TRBJ2-3; V: TRBV24-1; D: -; CDR3: CATSDYLGTGPSTDTQYF; DNA: TGTGCCACCAGTGATTATCTCGGAACAGGGCCTAGCACAGATACGCAGTATTTT
size: once; J: TRBJ2-1; V: TRBV30; D: -; CDR3: CAWRTDWNNEQFF; DNA: TGTGCCTGGAGAACGGACTGGAACAATGAGCAGTTCTTC
size: -; J: TRBJ1-5; V: TRBV19; D: TRBD1; CDR3: CASSGTGYSNQPQHF; DNA: TGTGCCAGTAGTGGGACAGGGTATAGCAATCAGCCCCAGCATTTT
size: few; J: TRBJ1-5; V: TRBV19; D: -; CDR3: CASSMSGNQPQHF; DNA: TGTGCCAGTAGTATGTCGGGGAATCAGCCCCAGCATTTT
size: -; J: TRBJ2-7; V: TRBV3-1; D: -; CDR3: CASSLSATAYEQYF; DNA: TGTGCCAGCAGCCTCTCTGCCACCGCCTACGAGCAGTACTTC